This entry features one TCR beta chain sequence. The target antigen is unknown. Profiled with immunoSEQ multiplex PCR; TCRdb holds only in-frame clones, not every one. This table holds roughly 120,000 clones, around 90% found once. The sample originates from a study of T cell responses to AZD1222 COVID-19 vaccine. Study results and caveats: Nearly half of spike-specific TCRs reportedly target unmutated variant regions.

The CDR3 runs to 14 residues. The V and J ends lost 2 bases and 3 bases respectively, with 9 bases between them. The V gene's germline CDR1 is SGHRS and CDR2 YFSETQ. Second-dose groups at about 4 or about 12 weeks were pooled. This TCR was sampled from an adult who received the AZD1222 COVID-19 vaccine. The chain recombines TRBV5-1 with TRBJ2-1, with D unresolved. Sequenced material: peripheral blood, taken 28 days after the second AZD1222 dose. CDR3 residues: CASSFGSHYNEQFF. The DNA for the CDR3 is TGCGCCAGCAGCTTCGGCAGTCACTACAATGAGCAGTTCTTC.